Listed here are 21 T cell receptor beta chains from one sample, sequenced in a study of T cell clonality in common variable immunodeficiency. Generated by immunoSEQ multiplex PCR, the TCRdb table keeps only in-frame clones and is missing some. The sample includes 45,000 to 70,000 clones, none of them occurring once. Sequenced input: peripheral blood mononuclear cells. These receptors all stem from a person aged 18 to 70 in good health.

This clone was counted ten times or more. Coverage ceases 3 residues before the CDR3 finishes, and the germline J gene fills in the end. The J gene is TRBJ2-5, the V gene TRBV7-3; 9 positions agree with TRBD2. Germline V gene data show CDR1 as SGHTA and CDR2 as FQGTGA. The length of the CDR3 is 19 residues. V shed 1 base, J shed 4 bases, and the junction held 16 bases outside the gene matches. CDR3: CASSLNPTRRGRAGETQYF. The CDR3 bases that were read are TGTGCCAGCAGCTTAAACCCCACTAGGCGCGGGAGGGCGGGAGAGACC.

This clone was seen many times. The CDR3 extends 3 residues past the end of the read, so its final part is completed from the germline J gene. The rearrangement uses TRBV10-3 and TRBJ2-3, with D unresolved. Germline CDR1 is ENHRY and CDR2 is SYGVKD. V was trimmed by 2 bases and J by 0 bases, leaving 15 bases between them. The CDR3 is 17 residues long. CDR3: CAISEAPFGGSTDTQYF. CDR3 DNA (partial): TGTGCCATCAGTGAGGCCCCTTTTGGCGGAAGCACAGATACG.

This clone has ten or more counts. The CDR3 end falls 3 residues outside the read, so it is completed with the germline J gene. V gene TRBV19 combines with J gene TRBJ1-3, with a possible D match to TRBD1 (5 bases). This CDR3 contains 16 residues. Germline V gene sequence: CDR1 LNHDA, CDR2 SQIVND (reference sequence). Trimming shortened V by 6 bases and J by 0 bases, and 15 bases separated the two germline ends. This CDR3 is CASRPLRGFSGNTIYF. CDR3 DNA (partial): TGTGCCAGTAGGCCCCTAAGGGGCTTCTCTGGAAACACC.

A remark on this clone: The sequenced fragment ends 3 residues before the CDR3 boundary, so the rest is inferred from the germline J gene. The rearrangement uses TRBV18 and TRBJ1-1; D is ambiguous. With 2 bases removed from V and 0 bases from J, the gap between germline ends came to 10 bases. There are 15 residues in the CDR3. The V gene's germline CDR1 is KGHSH and CDR2 LQKENI. Partial CDR3 DNA: TGTGCCAGCTCACCAGGTCGGCAGGTGAACACTGAA. It translates to CASSPGRQVNTE. The complete CDR3 protein is CASSPGRQVNTEAFF.

This clone has at least ten counts. The CDR3 extends 3 residues past the end of the read, so its final part is completed from the germline J gene. The chain carries TRBV23-1 and TRBJ1-2, with 8 bases lining up with TRBD1. TRBV23-1 is recorded as an ORF, its role being uncertain. This CDR3 is 13 amino acids long. Germline trimming cut 6 bases from V and 7 bases from J; bases unmatched to any gene: 7. CDR3 loop: CASRRTGRFGYTF. The DNA read from the CDR3 is TGCGCCAGCAGAAGGACAGGGCGGTTTGGC.

The table lists this clone with many counts. The read comes to an end 3 residues before the CDR3 does, leaving the germline J gene to fill in the end. V is TRBV5-1 and J is TRBJ2-1; D perhaps matches TRBD2 (6 bases). Germline loops: CDR1 SGHRS, CDR2 YFSETQ. Between the trimmed V and J ends, which lost 0 bases and 2 bases, there was a span of 9 bases. The CDR3 consists of 15 residues. The CDR3 reads CASSLDGGTYNEQFF. The part of the CDR3 DNA that was read is TGCGCCAGCAGCTTGGATGGCGGGACCTACAATGAG.

This clone was seen repeatedly, ten times or more. Read sequence stops 3 residues before the CDR3 end, and the germline J gene provides the missing end. The chain links TRBV5-4 to TRBJ2-7; D is unclear. From germline, CDR1 is SGHNT and CDR2 YYREEE (reference sequence). V was shortened by 0 bases and J by 6 bases, with 10 bases between the two germline ends. The CDR3 runs to 13 residues. The covered CDR3 bases are TGTGCCAGCAGCTTGGGAAGTGGGCGCGAG. Protein: CASSLGSGRE. The full CDR3 reads CASSLGSGREQYF.

There are many counts of this clone. The CDR3 end falls 3 residues outside the read, so it is completed with the germline J gene. The rearrangement joins TRBV28 to TRBJ1-2, with 9 positions matching TRBD1. J was trimmed by 1 base and V by 5 bases; bases with no gene match: 8. This CDR3 has 16 residues. Germline V CDR1 and CDR2: MDHEN, SYDVKM. The sequenced part of the CDR3 DNA is TGTGCCAGCAGTCACGGGACAGGGATGAGTAACTATGGC. It specifies CASSHGTGMSNYG. The whole CDR3 region reads CASSHGTGMSNYGYTF.

This clone has at least ten counts. With the read ending 3 residues before the CDR3 end, the germline J gene is used to fill in that end. The rearrangement joins TRBV11-3 to TRBJ2-5, with D possibly being TRBD2 (6 bases). This CDR3 is 13 amino acids long. Germline V gives CDR1 SGHNT, CDR2 YENEEA. The V end lost 2 bases, the J end lost 5 bases, and 9 bases lay between the germline ends. The CDR3 protein is CASSLRERETQYF. The DNA read from the CDR3 is TGTGCCAGCAGCTTACGGGAGCGGGAGACC.

This clone was counted ten times or more. The read comes to an end 3 residues before the CDR3 does, leaving the germline J gene to fill in the end. The chain recombines TRBV2 with TRBJ2-1, with D possibly being TRBD2 (7 bases). The germline V and J ends were trimmed by 6 bases and 4 bases, with 19 bases remaining between them. The CDR3 contains 16 residues. The germline V gene encodes CDR1 SNHLY and CDR2 FYNNEI. The part of the CDR3 DNA that was read is TGTGCCAGCAGCACCCTCGGGGGGCGGCTGTACAATGAG. This codes for CASSTLGGRLYNE. The full CDR3 reads CASSTLGGRLYNEQFF.

At least ten counts were recorded for this clone. The read ends 3 residues before the CDR3 terminus; that terminus is restored from the germline J gene. The rearrangement uses TRBV5-6 and TRBJ1-2; tentative D call: TRBD1 (6 bases). Germline-derived CDR1 and CDR2 are SGHDT and YYEEEE. This CDR3 spans 15 amino acids. The V end was cut by 4 bases, the J end by 0 bases, with 13 bases between. The CDR3 is CASSPTGIPNYGYTF. The CDR3 DNA, read in part, is TGTGCCAGCAGCCCAACAGGGATACCTAACTATGGC.

This clone has a count of ten or more. The read halts 3 residues ahead of the CDR3 end, with the missing end drawn from the germline J gene. The chain combines TRBV28 with TRBJ2-1; 10 positions agree with TRBD1. The ends lost 6 bases at V and 3 bases at J; junction bases unmatched: 2. This CDR3 is 14 amino acids long. Germline V gene sequence: CDR1 MDHEN, CDR2 SYDVKM. This chain's CDR3 is CASSRDRGYNEQFF. The CDR3 DNA, read in part, is TGTGCCAGCAGCCGGGACAGGGGCTACAATGAG.

This clone showed up many times. The DNA ends 3 residues before the CDR3 does, and the rest of the CDR3 is filled in from the germline J gene. The chain couples TRBV30 to TRBJ2-2; D uncertain. The CDR3 contains 13 residues. V was shortened by 5 bases and J by 0 bases, with 7 bases between the two germline ends. Germline CDR1 GTSNPN, CDR2 SVGIG (reference sequence). Incomplete CDR3 DNA: TGTGCCTGGCGTAGCCCGAACACCGGGGAG. Translating it yields CAWRSPNTGE. The complete CDR3 sequence is CAWRSPNTGELFF.

This clone was seen ten or more times. Coverage ceases 3 residues before the CDR3 finishes, and the germline J gene fills in the end. The chain carries TRBV13 and TRBJ2-3, with TRBD2 as a possible D gene (7 bases). CDR3 length equals 16 residues. Looked up from germline, CDR1 is PRHDT and CDR2 is FYEKMQ (reference sequence). V lost 4 bases and J lost 3, with 17 bases in between. CDR3 region: CASSSQGRGWTDTQYF. The sequenced CDR3 bases are TGTGCCAGCAGCTCCCAGGGGAGGGGTTGGACAGATACG.

This clone was seen repeatedly, ten times or more. The read terminates 3 residues before the CDR3 end, so the remaining end is supplied by the germline J gene. The chain employs TRBV28 and TRBJ1-6, with D unresolved. CDR1 is MDHEN, CDR2 SYDVKM, per germline. The V gene lost 6 bases and the J gene lost 3 bases, with 12 bases spanning the gap. This CDR3 is 15 amino acids long. The covered CDR3 bases are TGTGCCAGCAGGCCGGGGTTTGTCTATAATTCACCC. This gives the protein CASRPGFVYNSP. The full CDR3 is CASRPGFVYNSPLHF.

The table lists this clone with many counts. The read is 3 residues too short to cover the CDR3 end, so that end is filled in from the germline J gene. V and J are TRBV29-1 and TRBJ2-1, with TRBD1 matching over 9 bases. The length of the CDR3 is 14 residues. Trimming removed 3 bases from V and 9 bases from J; junction bases left unmatched: 9. Germline V gene data show CDR1 as SQVTM and CDR2 as ANQGSEA. CDR3 loop: CSVDRGTGPVEQFF. The part of the CDR3 DNA that was read is TGCAGCGTTGATCGCGGGACAGGGCCGGTTGAG.

At least ten counts were recorded for this clone. Read sequence stops 3 residues before the CDR3 end, and the germline J gene provides the missing end. The chain is built from TRBV10-3 and TRBJ1-6, with TRBD1 as a possible D gene (6 bases). The CDR3 extends over 15 amino acids. Germline CDR1 is ENHRY and CDR2 is SYGVKD. Trimming stripped 2 bases from V and 7 bases from J, with 12 bases between. The DNA read from the CDR3 is TGTGCCATCAGTGAGAGGACAGTAGGGAATTCACCC. Amino acids: CAISERTVGNSP. The whole CDR3 protein is CAISERTVGNSPLHF.

This clone occurred many times. Read data end 3 residues before the CDR3 end; the end is taken from the germline J gene. The genes are TRBV10-3 and TRBJ2-7; no reliable D call. The CDR3 is made up of 14 amino acids. Germline CDR1 and CDR2: ENHRY and SYGVKD. The ends were cut back, 3 bases at V and 0 bases at J, with 9 bases in the middle. Incomplete CDR3 DNA: TGTGCCATCAGTGATATACTGTACTCCTACGAG. Encoded protein: CAISDILYSYE. The complete CDR3 protein is CAISDILYSYEQYF.

This clone was observed at least ten times. The CDR3 end is not reached by the read, which stops 3 residues before it; the germline J gene fills it in. V gene TRBV3-1 (or the pseudogene TRBV3-2) combines with J gene TRBJ2-7, with D unresolved. The CDR3 sequence is 11 residues long. V shed 2 bases and J shed 4 bases, with 3 bases lying between them. Germline assignment: CDR1 LGHDT and CDR2 YNNKEL (reference sequence). CDR3 protein: CASSQHYEQYF. The sequenced CDR3 bases are TGTGCCAGCAGCCAACATTACGAG.

Ten or more counts support this clone. The CDR3 goes on 3 residues after the read ends, and that part is filled in from the germline J gene. This chain links TRBV6-2 or TRBV6-3 with TRBJ2-5; possibly TRBD1 for D (5 bases). Per the germline V gene, CDR1 is MNHEY and CDR2 is SVGEGT. The CDR3 consists of 13 residues. The V end was cut by 4 bases, the J end by 3 bases, with 9 bases between. The CDR3 sequence is CASSFLREETQYF. CDR3 DNA, as far as it was read: TGTGCCAGCAGTTTCCTCAGGGAAGAGACC.

This clone was seen repeatedly, ten times or more. The missing CDR3 end, 3 residues past where the read stops, is filled in from the germline J gene. The chain has TRBV20-1 and TRBJ1-2; the match to TRBD1 covers 8 bases. This CDR3 is built from 13 residues. With V trimmed by 3 bases and J by 6 bases, 6 bases remained unmatched. Germline V gene lookup returns CDR1 DFQATT and CDR2 SNEGSKA (reference sequence). CDR3 DNA (partial): TGCAGTGCTAGTAGACAGGGGTTGGATGGC. Its protein product is CSASRQGLDG. The entire CDR3 protein reads CSASRQGLDGYTF.